This TCR beta chain was sequenced for a study of blood T cell repertoires in COVID-19. As for the study in general: Acute and convalescent COVID-19 samples came from the United States, Italy and Spain. Sample material is recorded as cDNA or gDNA derived from T cells, B-cell-depleted T cells, or PBMCs.

The authors' processing: Reference gene primer amplification yielded estimated nucleated cell counts. Measured with immunoSEQ multiplex PCR; TCRdb has only the in-frame clones, and not every one. V and J calls and clone size are as listed in that table; D and trimming were resolved from the DNA. The sample lists under 200,000 clones, about 82% occurring once. Germline V gene lookup returns CDR1 GTSNPN and CDR2 SVGIG (reference sequence). The CDR3 has 12 residues. Trimming left V 4 bases short and J 5 bases short, with 11 bases between. Sequenced input: peripheral blood. The chain has TRBV30 and TRBJ1-2; perhaps TRBD1 as D (5 bases). The clonotype originates from a man aged 45-65 years with active or convalescent COVID-19. CDR3 residues: CAWTVGGYGYTF. The DNA of the CDR3 is TGTGCCTGGACCGTGGGGGGGTATGGCTACACCTTC. Complete variable domain (other parts from reference TRBV30 and TRBJ1-2): SQTIHQWPATLVQPVGSPLSLECTVEGTSNPNLYWYRQAAGRGLQLLFYSVGIGQISSEVPQNLSASRPQDRQFILSSKKLLLSDSGFYLCAWTVGGYGYTFGSGTRLTVV.